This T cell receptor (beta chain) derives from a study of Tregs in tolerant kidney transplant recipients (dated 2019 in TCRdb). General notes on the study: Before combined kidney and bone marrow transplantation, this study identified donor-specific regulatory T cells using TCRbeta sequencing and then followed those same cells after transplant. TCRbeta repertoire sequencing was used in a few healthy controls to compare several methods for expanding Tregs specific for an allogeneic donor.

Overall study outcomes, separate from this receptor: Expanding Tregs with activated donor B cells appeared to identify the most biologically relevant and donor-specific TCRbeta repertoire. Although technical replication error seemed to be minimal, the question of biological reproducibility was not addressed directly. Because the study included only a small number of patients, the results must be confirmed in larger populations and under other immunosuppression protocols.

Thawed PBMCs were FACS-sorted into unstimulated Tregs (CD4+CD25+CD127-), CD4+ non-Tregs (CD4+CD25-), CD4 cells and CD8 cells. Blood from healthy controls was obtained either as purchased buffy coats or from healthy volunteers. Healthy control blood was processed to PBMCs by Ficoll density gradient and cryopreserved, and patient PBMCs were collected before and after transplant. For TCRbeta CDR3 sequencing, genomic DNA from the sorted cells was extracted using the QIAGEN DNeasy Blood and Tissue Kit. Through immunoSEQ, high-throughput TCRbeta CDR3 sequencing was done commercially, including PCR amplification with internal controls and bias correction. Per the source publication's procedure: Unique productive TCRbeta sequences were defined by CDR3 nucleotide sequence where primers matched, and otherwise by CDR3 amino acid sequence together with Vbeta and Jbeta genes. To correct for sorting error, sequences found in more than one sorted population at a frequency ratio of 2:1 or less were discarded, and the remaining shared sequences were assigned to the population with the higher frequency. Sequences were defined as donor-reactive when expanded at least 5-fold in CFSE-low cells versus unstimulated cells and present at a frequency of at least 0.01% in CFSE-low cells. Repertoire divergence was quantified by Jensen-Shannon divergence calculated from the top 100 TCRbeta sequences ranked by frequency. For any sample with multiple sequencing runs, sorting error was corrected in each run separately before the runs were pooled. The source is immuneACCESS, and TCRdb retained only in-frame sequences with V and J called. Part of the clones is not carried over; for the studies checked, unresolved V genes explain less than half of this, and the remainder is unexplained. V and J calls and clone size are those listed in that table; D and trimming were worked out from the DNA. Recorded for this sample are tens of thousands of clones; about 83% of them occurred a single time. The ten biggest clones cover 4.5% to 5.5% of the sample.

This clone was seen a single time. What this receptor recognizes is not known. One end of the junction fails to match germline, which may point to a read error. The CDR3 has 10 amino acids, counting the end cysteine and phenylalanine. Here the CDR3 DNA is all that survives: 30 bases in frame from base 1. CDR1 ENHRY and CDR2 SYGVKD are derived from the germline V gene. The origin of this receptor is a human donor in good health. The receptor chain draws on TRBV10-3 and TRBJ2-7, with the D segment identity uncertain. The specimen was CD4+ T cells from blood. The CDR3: CAITQVYGCF. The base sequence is TGTGCCATCACGCAAGTTTATGGGTGCTTC.